This T cell receptor beta chain was sequenced for a study of blood T cell repertoires in COVID-19. On the study more broadly: Both acute and convalescent COVID-19 samples were obtained from the United States, Italy and Spain.

How the authors handled the data: Using reference gene primer amplification, nucleated cell counts were estimated. Repertoires were generated with immunoSEQ multiplex PCR, while TCRdb's copy carries only in-frame clones and drops some. The V and J calls and clone size come from that table; D and trimming were worked out from the DNA. The table shows approximately 150,000 clones, with approximately 91% occurring only once. Germline assignment: CDR1 MNHEY and CDR2 SMNVEV (reference sequence). The CDR3 sequence is 13 residues long. Trimming cost V 7 bases and J 3 bases, with 12 bases left between them. Seattle patients were enrolled while actively infected and followed longitudinally.

The chain is built from TRBV27 and TRBJ2-5; D may be TRBD2 (6 bases). Specimen: peripheral blood. The receptor comes from a man between 18 and 35 years old with COVID-19, enrolled during active disease. This CDR3 reads CASISGSKETQYF. DNA for the CDR3: TGTGCCAGCATCTCCGGGAGTAAAGAGACCCAGTACTTC.